This T cell receptor beta chain was identified in a study of Ad26.COV2.S vaccination and SARS-CoV-2 variants. Turning to the study itself: The authors gave Ad26.COV2.S intramuscularly, either once or twice 56 days apart.

Study-wide results and limits: Recipients of either vaccine or placebo displayed similar breadth of non-spike TCRs.

The treatment denotes: some 20 received Ad26.COV2.S at low or high dose, single or two shots; roughly 5 received placebo; per-sample allocation not given. All samples were drawn on day 63, counting from the first vaccine or placebo injection. A Boston donor was an adult aged 18-55 years. Sequencing was performed with immunoSEQ multiplex PCR; in TCRdb, only in-frame clones are kept and a portion is missing. Here the sample spans more than 300,000 clones, 85% to 90% being singletons. Turning to this clone: Its target is not known.

CDR1 and CDR2 (germline): SGHTA, FQGNSA. The CDR3 has 14 amino acids. V lost 6 bases to trimming and J lost 6 bases, with 18 bases between them. This sample comprised peripheral blood, obtained in a trial of Ad26.COV2.S vaccine versus placebo. The sequence derives from a person aged 18 to 59 who received the Ad26.COV2.S COVID-19 vaccine or a placebo. This chain joins TRBV7-2 and TRBJ2-7, with D possibly being TRBD1 or TRBD2 (5 bases each). The CDR3 DNA follows: TGTGCCAGCAGTCGAACTGGGCTTGGGGGCGAGCAGTACTTC. As protein: CASSRTGLGGEQYF.